This T cell receptor (beta chain) was observed in a study of cytomegalovirus exposure and HLA in healthy donors. General observations from the study: Later examination showed HLA-associated TCR beta chains had greater clonal expansion than equally common others. With DRB1 most and HLA-C fewest, TCR association rates differed between HLA loci in a later analysis. Roughly even sequencing depth across donors was the assumption behind the presence/absence analyses.

V was clipped by 1 base and J by 2 bases; unmatched bases: 5. Germline loops: CDR1 LGHNA, CDR2 YSLEER. This CDR3 has 17 residues. At sampling all donors were nominally healthy, likely with unrecorded immune exposures. Remarks on this clone: Its specificity is not known.

60 Vbeta and 13 Jbeta primers were used in PCR. The table came from immunoSEQ multiplex PCR; TCRdb's copy has only in-frame clones and leaves some out. The table lists roughly 150,000 clones, about 85% of them singletons. The sample was PBMCs. The sequence derives from a woman aged 18-29 years in good health and CMV-seronegative. V and J are TRBV4-3 and TRBJ2-4; the match to TRBD2 covers 10 bases. The CDR3 DNA sequence: TGCGCCAGCAGCCAAGTGGTAGCGGGGGGCACCAAAAACATTCAGTACTTC. This codes for CASSQVVAGGTKNIQYF.